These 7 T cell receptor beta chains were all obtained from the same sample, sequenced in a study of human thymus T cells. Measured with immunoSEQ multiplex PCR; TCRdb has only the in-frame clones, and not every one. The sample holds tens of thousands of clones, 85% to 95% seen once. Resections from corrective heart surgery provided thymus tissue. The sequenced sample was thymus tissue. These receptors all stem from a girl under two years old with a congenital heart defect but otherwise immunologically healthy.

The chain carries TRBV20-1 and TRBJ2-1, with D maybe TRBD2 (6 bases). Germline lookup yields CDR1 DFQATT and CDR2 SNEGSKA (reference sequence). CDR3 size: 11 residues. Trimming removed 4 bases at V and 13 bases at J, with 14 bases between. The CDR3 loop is CSATSGEEQFF. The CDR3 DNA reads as TGCAGTGCTACCTCGGGAGAGGAACAGTTCTTC.

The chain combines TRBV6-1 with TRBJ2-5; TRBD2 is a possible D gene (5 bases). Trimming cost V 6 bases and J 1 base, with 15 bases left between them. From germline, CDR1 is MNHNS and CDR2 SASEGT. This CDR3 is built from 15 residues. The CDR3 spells CASRADWGSQETQYF. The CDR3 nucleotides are TGTGCCAGCAGGGCGGACTGGGGAAGCCAAGAGACCCAGTACTTC.

The CDR3: CASSSDRGGGYTF. In DNA form, the CDR3 reads TGTGCCAGCAGTTCGGACAGGGGAGGCGGCTACACCTTC. The V gene is TRBV27, the J gene TRBJ1-2; 9 bases align to TRBD1. The V gene's germline CDR1 is MNHEY and CDR2 SMNVEV (reference sequence). This CDR3 is 13 amino acids long. V lost 4 bases to trimming and J lost 8 bases; unmatched junction nucleotides: 5.

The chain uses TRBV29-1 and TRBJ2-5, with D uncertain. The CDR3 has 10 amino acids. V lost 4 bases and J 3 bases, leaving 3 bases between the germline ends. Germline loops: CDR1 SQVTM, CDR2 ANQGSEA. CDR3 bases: TGCAGCGTTGGGGAAGAGACCCAGTACTTC. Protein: CSVGEETQYF.

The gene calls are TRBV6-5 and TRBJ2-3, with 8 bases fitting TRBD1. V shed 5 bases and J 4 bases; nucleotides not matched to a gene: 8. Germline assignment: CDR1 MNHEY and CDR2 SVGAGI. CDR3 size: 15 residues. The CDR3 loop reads CASSTGGAAPDTQYF. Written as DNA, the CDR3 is TGTGCCAGCAGTACAGGGGGTGCAGCTCCAGATACGCAGTATTTT.

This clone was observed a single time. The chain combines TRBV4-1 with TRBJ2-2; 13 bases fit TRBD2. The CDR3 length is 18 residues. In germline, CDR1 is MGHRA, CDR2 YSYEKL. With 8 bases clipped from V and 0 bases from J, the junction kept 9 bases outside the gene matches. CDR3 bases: TGCGCCAGCGGGGGTATCGGACTAGCGGGAGCGAACACCGGGGAGCTGTTTTTT. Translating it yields CASGGIGLAGANTGELFF.

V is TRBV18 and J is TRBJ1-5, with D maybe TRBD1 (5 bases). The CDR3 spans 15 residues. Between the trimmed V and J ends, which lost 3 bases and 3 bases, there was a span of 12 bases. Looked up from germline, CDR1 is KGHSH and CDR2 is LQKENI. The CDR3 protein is CASSPRSGINQPQHF. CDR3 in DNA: TGTGCCAGCTCACCTCGGTCAGGGATCAATCAGCCCCAGCATTTT. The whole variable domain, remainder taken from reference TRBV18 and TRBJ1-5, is NAGVMQNPRHLVRRRGQEARLRCSPMKGHSHVYWYRQLPEEGLKFMVYLQKENIIDESGMPKERFSAEFPKEGPSILRIQQVVRGDSAAYFCASSPRSGINQPQHFGDGTRLSIL.